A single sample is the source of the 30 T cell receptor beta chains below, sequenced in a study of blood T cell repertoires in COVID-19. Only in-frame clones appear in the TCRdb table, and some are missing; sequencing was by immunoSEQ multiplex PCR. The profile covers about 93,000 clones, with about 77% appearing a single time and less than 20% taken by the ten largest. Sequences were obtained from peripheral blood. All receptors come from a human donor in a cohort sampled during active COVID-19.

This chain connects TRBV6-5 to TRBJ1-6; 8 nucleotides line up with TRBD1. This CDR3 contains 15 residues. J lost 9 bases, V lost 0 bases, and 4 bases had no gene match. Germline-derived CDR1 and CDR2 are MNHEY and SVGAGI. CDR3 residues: CASSYSWQGASPLHF. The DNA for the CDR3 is TGTGCCAGCAGTTACTCATGGCAGGGGGCTTCACCCCTCCACTTT.

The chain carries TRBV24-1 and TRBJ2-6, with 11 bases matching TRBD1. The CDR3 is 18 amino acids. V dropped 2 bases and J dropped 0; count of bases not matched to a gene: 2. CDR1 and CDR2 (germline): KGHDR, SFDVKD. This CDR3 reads CATSDWGQGDSGANVLTF. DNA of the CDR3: TGTGCCACCAGTGATTGGGGACAGGGGGACTCTGGGGCCAACGTCCTGACTTTC.

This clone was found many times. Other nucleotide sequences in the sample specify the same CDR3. The CDR3 DNA is TGTGCCAGCAGCCGGGACAGGAGCTCCTATAATTCACCCCTCCACTTT. It translates to CASSRDRSSYNSPLHF. V is TRBV4-2 and J is TRBJ1-6; 8 positions agree with TRBD1. Germline V gene lookup returns CDR1 LGHNA and CDR2 YNFKEQ. V shed 4 bases and J 0 bases; nucleotides not matched to a gene: 2. The CDR3 has 16 residues.

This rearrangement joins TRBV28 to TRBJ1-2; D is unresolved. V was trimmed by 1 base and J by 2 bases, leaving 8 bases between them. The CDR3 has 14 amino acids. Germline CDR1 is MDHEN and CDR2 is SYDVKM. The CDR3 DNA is TGTGCCAGCAGTTTATATCAGTTAAACTATGGCTACACCTTC. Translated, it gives CASSLYQLNYGYTF.

This CDR3 reads CASSTGTSGRGLEQFF. Written as DNA, the CDR3 is TGTGCCAGCAGCACCGGGACTAGCGGGAGGGGCCTGGAGCAGTTCTTC. The V gene is TRBV11-2, the J gene TRBJ2-1, with TRBD2 identical over 16 bases. The CDR3 spans 16 residues. Germline-derived CDR1 and CDR2 are SGHAT and FQNNGV. V shed 5 bases and J 10 bases; nucleotides not matched to a gene: 8.

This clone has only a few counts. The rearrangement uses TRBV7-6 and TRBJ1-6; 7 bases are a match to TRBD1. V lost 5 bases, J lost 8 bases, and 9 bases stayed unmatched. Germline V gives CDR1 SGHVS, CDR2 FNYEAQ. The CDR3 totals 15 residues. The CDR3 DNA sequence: TGTGCCAGCAGCGTGAGACAGGGCGTGTATTCACCCCTCCACTTT. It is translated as CASSVRQGVYSPLHF.

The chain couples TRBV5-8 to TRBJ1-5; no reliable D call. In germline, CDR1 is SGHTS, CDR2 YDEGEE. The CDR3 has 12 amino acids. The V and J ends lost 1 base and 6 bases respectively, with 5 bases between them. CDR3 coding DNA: TGTGCCAGCAGCTTGCGGGGTCAGCCCCAGCATTTT. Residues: CASSLRGQPQHF.

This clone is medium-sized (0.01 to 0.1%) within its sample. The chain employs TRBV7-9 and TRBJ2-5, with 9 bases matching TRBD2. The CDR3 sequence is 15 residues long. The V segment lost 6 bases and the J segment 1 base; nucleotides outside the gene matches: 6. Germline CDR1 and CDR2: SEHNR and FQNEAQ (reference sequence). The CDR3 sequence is CASRDGGLAQETQYF. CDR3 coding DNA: TGTGCCAGCAGAGACGGGGGACTAGCCCAAGAGACCCAGTACTTC.

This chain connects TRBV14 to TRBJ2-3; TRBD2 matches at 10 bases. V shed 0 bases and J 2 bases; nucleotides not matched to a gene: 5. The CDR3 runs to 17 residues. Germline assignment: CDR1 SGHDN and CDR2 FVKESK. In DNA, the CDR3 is TGTGCCAGCAGCCAAGAGATCCTAGCGGGAGCCACAGATACGCAGTATTTT. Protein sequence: CASSQEILAGATDTQYF.

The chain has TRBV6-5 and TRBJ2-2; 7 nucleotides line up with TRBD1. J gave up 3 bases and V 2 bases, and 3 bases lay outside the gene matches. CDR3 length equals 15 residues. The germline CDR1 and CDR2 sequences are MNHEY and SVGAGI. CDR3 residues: CASSYRGLYTGELFF. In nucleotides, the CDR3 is TGTGCCAGCAGTTACAGGGGGCTCTACACCGGGGAGCTGTTTTTT.

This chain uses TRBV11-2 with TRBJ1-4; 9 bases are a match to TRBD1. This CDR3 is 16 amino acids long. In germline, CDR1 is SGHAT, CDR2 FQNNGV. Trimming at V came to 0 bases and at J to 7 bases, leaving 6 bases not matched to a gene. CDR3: CASSLDTGGWSEKLFF. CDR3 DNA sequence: TGTGCCAGCAGCTTAGACACAGGGGGCTGGAGTGAAAAACTGTTTTTT.

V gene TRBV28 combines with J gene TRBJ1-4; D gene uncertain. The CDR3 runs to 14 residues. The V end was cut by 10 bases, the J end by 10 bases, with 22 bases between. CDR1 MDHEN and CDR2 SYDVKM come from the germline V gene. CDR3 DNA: TGTGCCACCGGGAAGGACGCGCCAGTGGGAAAACTGTTTTTT. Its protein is CATGKDAPVGKLFF. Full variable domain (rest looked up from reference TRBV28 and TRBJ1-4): DVKVTQSSRYLVKRTGEKVFLECVQDMDHENMFWYRQDPGLGLRLIYFSYDVKMKEKGDIPEGYSVSREKKERFSLILESASTNQTSMYLCATGKDAPVGKLFFGSGTQLSVL.

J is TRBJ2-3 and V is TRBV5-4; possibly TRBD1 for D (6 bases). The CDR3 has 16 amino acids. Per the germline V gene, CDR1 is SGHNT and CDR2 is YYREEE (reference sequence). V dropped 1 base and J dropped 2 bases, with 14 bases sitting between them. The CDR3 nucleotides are TGTGCCAGCAGCTTGTCCAGGGGTGCTTCCACAGATACGCAGTATTTT. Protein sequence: CASSLSRGASTDTQYF. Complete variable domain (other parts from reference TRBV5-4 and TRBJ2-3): ETGVTQSPTHLIKTRGQQVTLRCSSQSGHNTVSWYQQALGQGPQFIFQYYREEENGRGNFPPRFSGLQFPNYSSELNVNALELDDSALYLCASSLSRGASTDTQYFGPGTRLTVL.

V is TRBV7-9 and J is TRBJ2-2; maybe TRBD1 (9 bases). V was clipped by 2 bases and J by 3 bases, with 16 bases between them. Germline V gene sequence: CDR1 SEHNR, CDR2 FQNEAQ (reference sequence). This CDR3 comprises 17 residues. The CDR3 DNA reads TGTGCCAGCAGCTTACGGGGGGGACAGGGATACACCGGGGAGCTGTTTTTT. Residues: CASSLRGGQGYTGELFF.

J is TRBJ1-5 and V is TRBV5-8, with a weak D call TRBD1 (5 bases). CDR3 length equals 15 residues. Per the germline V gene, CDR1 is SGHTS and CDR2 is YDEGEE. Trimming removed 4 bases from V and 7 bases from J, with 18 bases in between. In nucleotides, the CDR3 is TGTGCCAGCAGCCCAGAACTGGGGCCCGTGCAGCCCCAGCATTTT. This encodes CASSPELGPVQPQHF.

DNA of the CDR3: TGCGCCAGCAGCCGAACCGTCAGGGTGGATGAGCAGTTCTTC. Residues: CASSRTVRVDEQFF. The chain uses TRBV4-1 and TRBJ2-1, with TRBD1 as a possible D gene (5 bases). The germline V and J ends were trimmed by 4 bases and 8 bases, with 15 bases remaining between them. The CDR3 has 14 amino acids. In germline, CDR1 is MGHRA, CDR2 YSYEKL.

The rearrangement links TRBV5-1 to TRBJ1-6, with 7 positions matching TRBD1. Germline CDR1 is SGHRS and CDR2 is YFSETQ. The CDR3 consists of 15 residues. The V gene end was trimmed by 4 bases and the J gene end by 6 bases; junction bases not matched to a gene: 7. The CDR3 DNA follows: TGCGCCAGCAGCGGAGCAGGGGGATCTAATTCACCCCTCCACTTT. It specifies CASSGAGGSNSPLHF.

For the CDR3, the DNA is TGTGCCAGCAGCCGCAGGGATTATAGCAATCAGCCCCAGCATTTT. The encoded protein is CASSRRDYSNQPQHF. V usage is TRBV5-6 and J usage is TRBJ1-5; D is perhaps TRBD1 (5 bases). CDR3 length: 15 amino acids. Germline-derived CDR1 and CDR2 are SGHDT and YYEEEE. V was cut by 4 bases and J by 0 bases, with 11 bases left in between.

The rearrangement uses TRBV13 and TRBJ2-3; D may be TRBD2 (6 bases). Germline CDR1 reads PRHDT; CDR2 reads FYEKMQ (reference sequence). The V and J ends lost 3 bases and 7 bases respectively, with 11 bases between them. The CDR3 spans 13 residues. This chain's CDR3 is CASSLPGVYTQYF. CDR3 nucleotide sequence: TGTGCCAGCAGCTTGCCGGGGGTTTATACGCAGTATTTT.

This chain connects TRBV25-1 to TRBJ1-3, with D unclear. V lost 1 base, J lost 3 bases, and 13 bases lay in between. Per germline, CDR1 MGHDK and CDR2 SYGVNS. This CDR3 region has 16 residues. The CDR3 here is CASSESSRLSGNTIYF. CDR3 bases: TGTGCCAGCAGTGAATCGAGCAGGCTTAGTGGAAACACCATATATTTT.

CDR3 DNA sequence: TGTGCCAGCAGTTACGCTCGTCCCAGCGAGCAGTACTTC. Amino acids: CASSYARPSEQYF. The genes are TRBV6-5 and TRBJ2-7; D is ambiguous. This CDR3 has 13 residues. V shed 2 bases and J shed 6 bases, with 11 bases lying between them. Germline CDR1 MNHEY, CDR2 SVGAGI.

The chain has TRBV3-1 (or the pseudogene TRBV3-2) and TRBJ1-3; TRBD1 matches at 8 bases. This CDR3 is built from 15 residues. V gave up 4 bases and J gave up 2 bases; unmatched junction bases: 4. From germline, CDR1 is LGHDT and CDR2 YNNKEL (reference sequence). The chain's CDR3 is CASSRRTGTGNTIYF. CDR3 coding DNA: TGTGCCAGCAGCCGCCGGACAGGGACTGGAAACACCATATATTTT.

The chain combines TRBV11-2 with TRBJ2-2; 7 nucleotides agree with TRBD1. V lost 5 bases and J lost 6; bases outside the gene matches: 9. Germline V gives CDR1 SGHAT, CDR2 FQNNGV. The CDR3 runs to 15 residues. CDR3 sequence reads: CASSAVLTGPGELFF. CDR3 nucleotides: TGTGCCAGCAGCGCCGTTCTGACAGGGCCCGGGGAGCTGTTTTTT.

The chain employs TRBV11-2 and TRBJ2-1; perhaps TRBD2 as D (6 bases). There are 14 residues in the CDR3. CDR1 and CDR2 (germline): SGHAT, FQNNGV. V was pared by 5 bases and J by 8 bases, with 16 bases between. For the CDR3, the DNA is TGTGCCAGCAGCGCCCCGGGACTTCAGGATGAGCAGTTCTTC. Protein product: CASSAPGLQDEQFF.

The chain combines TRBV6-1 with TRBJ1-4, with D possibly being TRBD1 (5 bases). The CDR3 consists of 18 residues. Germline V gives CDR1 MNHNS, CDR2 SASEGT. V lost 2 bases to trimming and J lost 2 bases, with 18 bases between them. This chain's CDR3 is CASSEYGPGFPTNEKLFF. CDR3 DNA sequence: TGTGCCAGCAGTGAATATGGCCCAGGGTTCCCGACTAATGAAAAACTGTTTTTT.

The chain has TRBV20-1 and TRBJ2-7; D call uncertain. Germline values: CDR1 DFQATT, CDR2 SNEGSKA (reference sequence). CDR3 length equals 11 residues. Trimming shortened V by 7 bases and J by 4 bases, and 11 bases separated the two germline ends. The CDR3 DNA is TGCAGTGGTTTCTTGAGTTACGAGCAGTACTTC. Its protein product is CSGFLSYEQYF.

The CDR3: CASSSLAGARSYEQYF. The CDR3 DNA reads TGTGCCAGCAGTTCCTTAGCGGGGGCCAGATCCTACGAGCAGTACTTC. J is TRBJ2-7 and V is TRBV27; 9 bases line up with TRBD2. With V trimmed by 4 bases and J by 1 base, 8 bases remained unmatched. The length of the CDR3 is 16 residues. Germline V lookup: CDR1 MNHEY, CDR2 SMNVEV (reference sequence).

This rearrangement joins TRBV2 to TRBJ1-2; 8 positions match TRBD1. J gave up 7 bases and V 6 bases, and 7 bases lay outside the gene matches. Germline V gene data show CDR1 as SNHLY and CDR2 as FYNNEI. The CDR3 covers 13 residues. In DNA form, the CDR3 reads TGTGCCAGCAGCCCTTCGGACAGGGCTGGCTACACCTTC. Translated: CASSPSDRAGYTF. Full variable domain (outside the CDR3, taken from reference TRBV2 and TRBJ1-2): EPEVTQTPSHQVTQMGQEVILRCVPISNHLYFYWYRQILGQKVEFLVSFYNNEISEKSEIFDDQFSVERPDGSNFTLKIRSTKLEDSAMYFCASSPSDRAGYTFGSGTRLTVV.

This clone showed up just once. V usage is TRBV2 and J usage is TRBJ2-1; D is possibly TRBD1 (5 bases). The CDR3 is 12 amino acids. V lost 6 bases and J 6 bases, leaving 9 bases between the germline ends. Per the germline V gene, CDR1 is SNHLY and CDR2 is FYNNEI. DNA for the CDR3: TGTGCCAGCAGAACCGACAGCAATGAGCAGTTCTTC. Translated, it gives CASRTDSNEQFF.

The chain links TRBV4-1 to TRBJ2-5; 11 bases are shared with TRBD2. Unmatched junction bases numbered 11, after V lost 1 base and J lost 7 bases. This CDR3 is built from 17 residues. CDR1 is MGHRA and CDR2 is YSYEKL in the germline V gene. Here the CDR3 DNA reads TGCGCCAGCAGCCAAGGGGCATCGCCTAGCGGGGGGAGGACCCAGTACTTC. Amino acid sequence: CASSQGASPSGGRTQYF.